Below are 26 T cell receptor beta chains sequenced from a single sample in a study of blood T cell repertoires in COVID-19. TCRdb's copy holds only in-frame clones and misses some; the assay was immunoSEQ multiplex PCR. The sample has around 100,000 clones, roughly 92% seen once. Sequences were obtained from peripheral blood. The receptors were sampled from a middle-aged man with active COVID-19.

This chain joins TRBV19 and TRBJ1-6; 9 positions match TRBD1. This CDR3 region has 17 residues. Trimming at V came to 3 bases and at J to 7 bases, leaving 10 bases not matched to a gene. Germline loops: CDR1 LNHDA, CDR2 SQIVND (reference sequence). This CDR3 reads CASSIAIGDRVNSPLHF. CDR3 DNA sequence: TGTGCCAGTAGTATCGCTATCGGGGACAGGGTAAATTCACCCCTCCACTTT.

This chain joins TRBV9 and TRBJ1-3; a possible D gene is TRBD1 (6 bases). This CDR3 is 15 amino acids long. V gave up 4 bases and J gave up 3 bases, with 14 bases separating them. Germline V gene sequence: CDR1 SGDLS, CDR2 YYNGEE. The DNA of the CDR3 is TGTGCCAGCAGCCCGCGGGGGGCCTTTGGAAACACCATATATTTT. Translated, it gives CASSPRGAFGNTIYF.

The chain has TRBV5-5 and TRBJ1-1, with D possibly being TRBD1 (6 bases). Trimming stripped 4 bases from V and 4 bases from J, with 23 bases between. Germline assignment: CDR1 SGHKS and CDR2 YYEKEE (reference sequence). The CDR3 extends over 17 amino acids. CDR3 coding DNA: TGTGCCAGCAGCACCACGGGACACCCCCTACAGGGCACTGAAGCTTTCTTT. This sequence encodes CASSTTGHPLQGTEAFF.

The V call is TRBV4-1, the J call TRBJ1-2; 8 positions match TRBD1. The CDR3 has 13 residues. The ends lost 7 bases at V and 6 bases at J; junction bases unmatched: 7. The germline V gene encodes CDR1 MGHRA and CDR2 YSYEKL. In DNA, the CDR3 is TGCGCCAGCAAGCCAGGGACAGGAAATGGCTACACCTTC. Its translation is CASKPGTGNGYTF.

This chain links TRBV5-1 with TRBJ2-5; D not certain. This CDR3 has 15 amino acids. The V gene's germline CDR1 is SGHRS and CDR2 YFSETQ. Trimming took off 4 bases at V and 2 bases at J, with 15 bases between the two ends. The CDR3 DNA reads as TGCGCCAGCAGCCAAGGCACAGCCCTACAAGAGACCCAGTACTTC. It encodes CASSQGTALQETQYF.

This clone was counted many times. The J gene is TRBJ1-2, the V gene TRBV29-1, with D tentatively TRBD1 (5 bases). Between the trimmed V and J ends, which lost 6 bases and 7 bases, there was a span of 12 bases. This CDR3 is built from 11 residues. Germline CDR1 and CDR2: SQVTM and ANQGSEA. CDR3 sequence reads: CSVVGGFGYTF. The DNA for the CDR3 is TGCAGCGTCGTGGGGGGATTTGGCTACACCTTC. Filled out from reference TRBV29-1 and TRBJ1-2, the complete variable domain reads SAVISQKPSRDICQRGTSLTIQCQVDSQVTMMFWYRQQPGQSLTLIATANQGSEATYESGFVIDKFPISRPNLTFSTLTVSNMSPEDSSIYLCSVVGGFGYTFGSGTRLTVV.

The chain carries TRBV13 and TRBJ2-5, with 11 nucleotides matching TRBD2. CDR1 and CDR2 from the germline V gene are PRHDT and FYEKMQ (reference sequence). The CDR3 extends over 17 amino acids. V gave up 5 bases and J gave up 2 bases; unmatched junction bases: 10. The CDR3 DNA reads TGTGCCAGCAGCACCGGACTAGCGGGTACGCTGCAAGAGACCCAGTACTTC. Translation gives CASSTGLAGTLQETQYF.

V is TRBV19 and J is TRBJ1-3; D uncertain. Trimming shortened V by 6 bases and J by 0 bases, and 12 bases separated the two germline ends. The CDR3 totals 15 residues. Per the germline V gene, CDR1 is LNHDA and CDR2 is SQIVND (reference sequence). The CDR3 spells CASSVGLYSGNTIYF. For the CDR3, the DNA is TGTGCCAGTAGCGTCGGACTATACTCTGGAAACACCATATATTTT.

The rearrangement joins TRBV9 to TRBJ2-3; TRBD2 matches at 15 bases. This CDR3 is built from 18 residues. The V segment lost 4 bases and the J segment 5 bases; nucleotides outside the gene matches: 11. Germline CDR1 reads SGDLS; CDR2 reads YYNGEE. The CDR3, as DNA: TGTGCCAGCAGCAATTCCGGGACTAGCGGGGGGCCCGGAGATACGCAGTATTTT. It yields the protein CASSNSGTSGGPGDTQYF.

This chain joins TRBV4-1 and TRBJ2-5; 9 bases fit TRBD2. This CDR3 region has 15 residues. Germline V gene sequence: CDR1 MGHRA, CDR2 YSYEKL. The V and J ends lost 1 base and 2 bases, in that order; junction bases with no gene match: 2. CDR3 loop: CASSQGAGGQETQYF. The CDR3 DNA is TGCGCCAGCAGCCAAGGGGCGGGGGGGCAAGAGACCCAGTACTTC.

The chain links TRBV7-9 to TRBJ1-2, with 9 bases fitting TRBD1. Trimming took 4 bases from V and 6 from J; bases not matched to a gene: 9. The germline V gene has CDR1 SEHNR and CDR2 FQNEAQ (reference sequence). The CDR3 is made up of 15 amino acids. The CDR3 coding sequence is TGTGCCAGCAGCTATGTGACAGGGGGGGTTGATGGCTACACCTTC. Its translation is CASSYVTGGVDGYTF.

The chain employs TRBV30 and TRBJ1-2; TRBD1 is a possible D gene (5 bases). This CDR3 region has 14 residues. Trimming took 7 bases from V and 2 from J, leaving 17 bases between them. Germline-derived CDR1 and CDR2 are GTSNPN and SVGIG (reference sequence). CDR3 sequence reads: CALDRGSENYGYTF. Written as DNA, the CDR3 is TGTGCCTTAGATAGGGGAAGCGAGAACTATGGCTACACCTTC.

The CDR3 region has the DNA TGTGCCAGAAGCTTGGGTAGCGGGAGAATCCCCGAGCAGTACGTC. This gives the protein CARSLGSGRIPEQYV. The V call is TRBV5-3, the J call TRBJ2-7, with 9 bases aligning to TRBD2. TRBV5-3 is an ORF; its function is uncertain. The CDR3 consists of 15 residues. With 0 bases clipped from V and 6 bases from J, the junction kept 7 bases outside the gene matches.

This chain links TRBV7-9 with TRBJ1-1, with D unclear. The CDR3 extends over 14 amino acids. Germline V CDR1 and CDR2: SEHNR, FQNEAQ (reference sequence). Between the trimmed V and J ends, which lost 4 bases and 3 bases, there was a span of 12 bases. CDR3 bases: TGTGCCAGCAGCTCTCTTTCGGGATACACTGAAGCTTTCTTT. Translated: CASSSLSGYTEAFF.

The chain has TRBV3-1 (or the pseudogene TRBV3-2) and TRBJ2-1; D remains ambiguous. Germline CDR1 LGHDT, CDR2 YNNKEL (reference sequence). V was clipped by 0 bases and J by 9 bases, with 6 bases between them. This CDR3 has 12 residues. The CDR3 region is CASSQDSAEQFF. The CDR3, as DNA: TGTGCCAGCAGCCAAGACAGTGCTGAGCAGTTCTTC.

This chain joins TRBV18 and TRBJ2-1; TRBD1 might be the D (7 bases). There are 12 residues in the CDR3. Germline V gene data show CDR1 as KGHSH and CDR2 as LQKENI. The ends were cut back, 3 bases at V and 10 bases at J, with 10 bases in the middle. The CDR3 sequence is CASSPGGQEQFF. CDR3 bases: TGTGCCAGCTCACCGGGGGGACAGGAGCAGTTCTTC. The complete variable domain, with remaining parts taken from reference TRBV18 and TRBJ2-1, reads NAGVMQNPRHLVRRRGQEARLRCSPMKGHSHVYWYRQLPEEGLKFMVYLQKENIIDESGMPKERFSAEFPKEGPSILRIQQVVRGDSAAYFCASSPGGQEQFFGPGTRLTVL.

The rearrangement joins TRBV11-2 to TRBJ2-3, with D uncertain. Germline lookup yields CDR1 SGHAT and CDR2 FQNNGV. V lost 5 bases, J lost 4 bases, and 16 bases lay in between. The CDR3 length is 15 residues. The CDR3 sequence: CASSPGSVPSDTQYF. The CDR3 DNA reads TGTGCCAGCAGCCCCGGGTCTGTCCCGTCAGATACGCAGTATTTT.

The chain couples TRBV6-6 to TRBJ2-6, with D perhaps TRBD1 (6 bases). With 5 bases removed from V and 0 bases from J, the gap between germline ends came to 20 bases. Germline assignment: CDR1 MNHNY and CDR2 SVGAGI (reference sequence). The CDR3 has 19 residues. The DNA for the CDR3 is TGTGCCAGCAGTCACGGAACGGGACAAACCGACTCTGGGGCCAACGTCCTGACTTTC. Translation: CASSHGTGQTDSGANVLTF.

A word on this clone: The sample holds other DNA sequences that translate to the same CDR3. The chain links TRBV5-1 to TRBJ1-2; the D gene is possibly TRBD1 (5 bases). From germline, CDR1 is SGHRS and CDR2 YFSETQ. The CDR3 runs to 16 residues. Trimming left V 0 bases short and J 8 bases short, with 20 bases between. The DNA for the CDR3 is TGCGCCAGCAGCTTGGAGGGGCGGGGGGTAGGAGGAGGCTACACCTTC. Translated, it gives CASSLEGRGVGGGYTF.

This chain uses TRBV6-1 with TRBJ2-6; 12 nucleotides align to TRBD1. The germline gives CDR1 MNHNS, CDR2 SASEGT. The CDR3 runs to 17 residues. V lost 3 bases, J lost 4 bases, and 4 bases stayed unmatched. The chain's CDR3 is CASSDRDRGRGANVLTF. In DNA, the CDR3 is TGTGCCAGCAGTGACCGGGACAGGGGGCGCGGGGCCAACGTCCTGACTTTC.

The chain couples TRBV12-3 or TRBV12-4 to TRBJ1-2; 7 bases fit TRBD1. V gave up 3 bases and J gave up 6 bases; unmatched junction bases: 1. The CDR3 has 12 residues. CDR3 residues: CASSFGTDGYTF. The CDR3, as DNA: TGTGCCAGCAGTTTTGGGACAGATGGCTACACCTTC.

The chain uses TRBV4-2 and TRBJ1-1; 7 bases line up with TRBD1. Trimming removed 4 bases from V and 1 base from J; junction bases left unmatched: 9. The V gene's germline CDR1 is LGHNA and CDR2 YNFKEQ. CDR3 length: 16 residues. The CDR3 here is CASSPQGTVSNTEAFF. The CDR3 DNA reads TGTGCCAGCAGCCCGCAAGGGACAGTTTCGAACACTGAAGCTTTCTTT.

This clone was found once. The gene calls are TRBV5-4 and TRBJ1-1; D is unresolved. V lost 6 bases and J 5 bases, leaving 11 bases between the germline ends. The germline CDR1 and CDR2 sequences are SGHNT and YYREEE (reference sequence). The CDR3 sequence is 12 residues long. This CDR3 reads CASTGLGTEAFF. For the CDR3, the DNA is TGTGCCAGCACCGGACTTGGAACTGAAGCTTTCTTT.

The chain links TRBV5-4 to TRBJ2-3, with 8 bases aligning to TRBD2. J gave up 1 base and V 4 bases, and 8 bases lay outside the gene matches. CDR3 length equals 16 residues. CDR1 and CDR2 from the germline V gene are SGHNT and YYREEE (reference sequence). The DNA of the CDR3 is TGTGCCAGCAGCCAAGGGGCTAGCGGGCGCACAGATACGCAGTATTTT. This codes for CASSQGASGRTDTQYF.

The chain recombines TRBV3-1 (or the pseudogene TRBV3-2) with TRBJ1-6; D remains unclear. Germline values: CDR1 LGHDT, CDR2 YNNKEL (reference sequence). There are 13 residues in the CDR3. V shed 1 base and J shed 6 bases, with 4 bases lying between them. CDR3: CASSQGSNSPLHF. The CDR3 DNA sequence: TGTGCCAGCAGCCAAGGGAGTAATTCACCCCTCCACTTT.

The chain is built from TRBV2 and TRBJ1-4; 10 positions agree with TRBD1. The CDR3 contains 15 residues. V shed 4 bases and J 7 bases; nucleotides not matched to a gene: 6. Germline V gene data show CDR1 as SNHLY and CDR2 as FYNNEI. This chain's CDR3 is CASSATGTGVEKLFF. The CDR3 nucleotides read TGTGCCAGCAGTGCCACCGGGACAGGGGTTGAAAAACTGTTTTTT.